The 2 T cell receptor beta chains presented below share a single source sample, sequenced in a study of sequential checkpoint blockade in melanoma. TCRdb keeps only in-frame clones here, not all; method: immunoSEQ multiplex PCR. The table includes about 3,300 clones, 24% detected once. The treatment denotes: randomized to nivolumab then ipilimumab (arm A) or the reverse (arm B). Sequencing was performed on tumor tissue (inferred from file names), taken from a patient given nivolumab and ipilimumab in sequence. These receptors were obtained from a human donor with melanoma.

This clone is classed as medium-sized. The V call is TRBV6-8, the J call TRBJ1-2; TRBD1 might be the D (5 bases). Germline CDR1 MNHGY, CDR2 SAAAGT. The V and J ends lost 7 bases and 4 bases respectively, with 16 bases between them. The CDR3 is 14 residues long. The CDR3 nucleotides read TGTGCCAGCACCAACTCGGGGCAGTTCTATGGCTACACCTTC. It encodes CASTNSGQFYGYTF.

The chain links TRBV5-1 to TRBJ1-3; D ambiguous. The CDR3 runs 14 residues. V was shortened by 0 bases and J by 2 bases, with 6 bases between the two germline ends. Germline assignment: CDR1 SGHRS and CDR2 YFSETQ. The CDR3 nucleotides read TGCGCCAGCAGCTTGGAGCAGGCTGGAAACACCATATATTTT. It encodes CASSLEQAGNTIYF.